The rows below give T cell receptor beta chains drawn from one sample of a study of cytomegalovirus exposure and HLA in healthy donors. Here immunoSEQ multiplex PCR was the method, and the copy in TCRdb shows in-frame clones only, minus some. The sample includes 80,000 to 100,000 clones, over 65% of them seen just once. The sequenced material came from PBMCs. These receptors were obtained from a human donor in good health. Each CDR3 is given with its conserved first and last residue. D genes are given only for firm matches. Rows give clone size only sometimes, using once, few, many, or a class for an expanded clone.

v_gene: TRBV7-9; abundance: .; d_gene: .; j_gene: TRBJ1-3; CDR3aa: CASSLAQFPSGNTIYF; CDR3nt: TGTGCCAGCAGCTTAGCTCAGTTCCCCTCTGGAAACACCATATATTTT
v_gene: TRBV1; abundance: .; d_gene: .; j_gene: TRBJ1-2; CDR3aa: CTSSQVPLVDFVDGYTF; CDR3nt: TGCACCAGCAGCCAAGTACCCCTAGTAGATTTTGTCGATGGCTACACCTTC
v_gene: TRBV5-6; abundance: few; d_gene: .; j_gene: TRBJ1-1; CDR3aa: CASSPEEGWNTEAFF; CDR3nt: TGTGCCAGCAGCCCGGAGGAGGGTTGGAACACTGAAGCTTTCTTT
v_gene: TRBV19; abundance: once; d_gene: .; j_gene: TRBJ1-4; CDR3aa: CASSIRHRATNEKLFF; CDR3nt: TGTGCCAGTAGTATTCGGCACCGGGCAACTAATGAAAAACTGTTTTTT
v_gene: TRBV5-4; abundance: once; d_gene: TRBD1; j_gene: TRBJ2-2; CDR3aa: CASSFAGTANTGELFF; CDR3nt: TGTGCCAGCAGCTTTGCCGGGACAGCGAACACCGGGGAGCTGTTTTTT
v_gene: TRBV4-1; abundance: .; d_gene: .; j_gene: TRBJ1-2; CDR3aa: CASSQSNGYGYTF; CDR3nt: TGCGCCAGCAGCCAGAGCAACGGTTACGGCTACACCTTC
v_gene: TRBV2; abundance: .; d_gene: TRBD1; j_gene: TRBJ2-2; CDR3aa: CASRGTGGADTGELFF; CDR3nt: TGTGCCAGCAGGGGTACAGGGGGCGCAGACACCGGGGAGCTGTTTTTT
v_gene: TRBV19; abundance: .; d_gene: TRBD1; j_gene: TRBJ2-5; CDR3aa: CASISSGTGTQETQYF; CDR3nt: TGTGCCAGTATTTCCTCCGGGACAGGGACCCAAGAGACCCAGTACTTC
v_gene: TRBV27; abundance: few; d_gene: TRBD1; j_gene: TRBJ1-6; CDR3aa: CASSYGQGGSPLHF; CDR3nt: TGTGCCAGCAGCTATGGACAGGGGGGTTCACCCCTCCACTTT
v_gene: TRBV6-5; abundance: .; d_gene: TRBD2; j_gene: TRBJ2-4; CDR3aa: CASTPGGDIQYF; CDR3nt: TGTGCCAGCACCCCCGGGGGGGACATTCAGTACTTC
v_gene: TRBV27; abundance: .; d_gene: .; j_gene: TRBJ2-3; CDR3aa: CASTRFGTLTQYF; CDR3nt: TGTGCCAGCACCCGCTTCGGGACTCTGACGCAGTATTTT
v_gene: TRBV11-2; abundance: .; d_gene: TRBD2; j_gene: TRBJ2-7; CDR3aa: CASSPSRAGHYEQYF; CDR3nt: TGTGCCAGCAGCCCCTCCCGAGCGGGGCACTACGAGCAGTACTTC
v_gene: TRBV7-9; abundance: .; d_gene: .; j_gene: TRBJ2-5; CDR3aa: CASSLQGVAAKQETQYF; CDR3nt: TGTGCCAGCAGCCTACAGGGTGTGGCGGCCAAACAAGAGACCCAGTACTTC
v_gene: TRBV27; abundance: .; d_gene: .; j_gene: TRBJ2-6; CDR3aa: CASRGLSSGANVLTF; CDR3nt: TGTGCCAGCAGGGGCTTAAGCTCTGGGGCCAACGTCCTGACTTTC
v_gene: TRBV29-1; abundance: .; d_gene: .; j_gene: TRBJ2-7; CDR3aa: CSVVKNLGTTEQYF; CDR3nt: TGCAGCGTTGTTAAAAACCTTGGGACAACCGAGCAGTACTTC
v_gene: TRBV2; abundance: .; d_gene: .; j_gene: TRBJ2-5; CDR3aa: CASRGAGAQETQYF; CDR3nt: TGTGCCAGCCGGGGTGCGGGGGCACAAGAGACCCAGTACTTC
v_gene: TRBV11-2; abundance: few; d_gene: .; j_gene: TRBJ2-7; CDR3aa: CASSRPTGPYYEQYF; CDR3nt: TGTGCCAGCAGCCGTCCTACAGGTCCCTACTACGAGCAGTACTTC
v_gene: TRBV7-9; abundance: few; d_gene: .; j_gene: TRBJ1-3; CDR3aa: CASSLGGIGNTIYF; CDR3nt: TGTGCCAGCAGCTTAGGCGGGATAGGAAACACCATATATTTT
v_gene: TRBV5-1; abundance: .; d_gene: TRBD1; j_gene: TRBJ2-7; CDR3aa: CASSLQGALYEQYF; CDR3nt: TGCGCCAGCAGCCTACAGGGGGCCCTTTACGAGCAGTACTTC
v_gene: TRBV19; abundance: .; d_gene: TRBD2; j_gene: TRBJ2-1; CDR3aa: CASSIPGGSYNEQFF; CDR3nt: TGTGCCAGTAGTATCCCCGGGGGGTCCTACAATGAGCAGTTCTTC
v_gene: TRBV11-3; abundance: once; d_gene: .; j_gene: TRBJ2-5; CDR3aa: CASSFSGETQYF; CDR3nt: TGTGCCAGCAGCTTCTCAGGAGAGACCCAGTACTTC
v_gene: TRBV5-1; abundance: .; d_gene: TRBD1; j_gene: TRBJ2-3; CDR3aa: CASSRSGQGDTDTQYF; CDR3nt: TGCGCCAGCAGTAGATCCGGGCAGGGGGACACAGATACGCAGTATTTT
v_gene: TRBV6-4; abundance: once; d_gene: TRBD1; j_gene: TRBJ2-1; CDR3aa: CASSAQGVSNEQFF; CDR3nt: TGTGCCAGCAGTGCCCAGGGGGTTAGCAATGAGCAGTTCTTC
v_gene: TRBV5-1; abundance: few; d_gene: TRBD1; j_gene: TRBJ1-1; CDR3aa: CASSKGTANTEAFF; CDR3nt: TGCGCCAGCAGCAAAGGGACAGCAAACACTGAAGCTTTCTTT
v_gene: TRBV2; abundance: .; d_gene: TRBD2; j_gene: TRBJ2-3; CDR3aa: CASKSGAPTDTQYF; CDR3nt: TGTGCCAGCAAAAGCGGGGCGCCCACAGATACGCAGTATTTT
v_gene: TRBV27; abundance: .; d_gene: .; j_gene: TRBJ2-1; CDR3aa: CASSLSLGELRSSYNEQFF; CDR3nt: TGTGCCAGCAGTTTATCTCTTGGGGAGCTCCGGAGCTCCTACAATGAGCAGTTCTTC
v_gene: TRBV18; abundance: .; d_gene: TRBD2; j_gene: TRBJ2-1; CDR3aa: CASSLSSGGARVDEQFF; CDR3nt: TGTGCCAGCTCACTGTCTAGCGGGGGGGCCAGAGTGGATGAGCAGTTCTTC
v_gene: TRBV2; abundance: .; d_gene: TRBD1; j_gene: TRBJ2-7; CDR3aa: CASSGDRGHEQYF; CDR3nt: TGTGCCAGCAGTGGGGACAGGGGCCACGAGCAGTACTTC
v_gene: TRBV5-6; abundance: .; d_gene: .; j_gene: TRBJ2-2; CDR3aa: CASSRRMTGPGELFF; CDR3nt: TGTGCCAGCAGCAGACGGATGACAGGCCCCGGGGAGCTGTTTTTT
v_gene: TRBV20-1; abundance: .; d_gene: .; j_gene: TRBJ2-1; CDR3aa: CSASRNNEQFF; CDR3nt: TGCAGTGCTAGCCGTAACAATGAGCAGTTCTTC
v_gene: TRBV7-8; abundance: .; d_gene: .; j_gene: TRBJ1-4; CDR3aa: CASSLAVGLVNEKLFF; CDR3nt: TGTGCCAGCAGCTTAGCAGTAGGACTAGTTAATGAAAAACTGTTTTTT
v_gene: TRBV11-2; abundance: few; d_gene: TRBD1; j_gene: TRBJ1-1; CDR3aa: CASSKRTGVNTEAFF; CDR3nt: TGTGCCAGCAGCAAACGAACAGGGGTGAACACTGAAGCTTTCTTT
v_gene: TRBV19; abundance: .; d_gene: TRBD1; j_gene: TRBJ1-5; CDR3aa: CASRTSGGGNQPQHF; CDR3nt: TGTGCCAGTAGAACCTCAGGGGGAGGCAATCAGCCCCAGCATTTT
v_gene: TRBV11-3; abundance: .; d_gene: .; j_gene: TRBJ1-2; CDR3aa: CASSLDSFRAGYTF; CDR3nt: TGTGCCAGCAGCTTAGATAGTTTCAGGGCTGGCTACACCTTC
v_gene: TRBV7-2; abundance: .; d_gene: .; j_gene: TRBJ1-4; CDR3aa: CASSLGGYSEKLFF; CDR3nt: TGTGCCAGCAGCTTAGGTGGTTACAGTGAAAAACTGTTTTTT
v_gene: TRBV2; abundance: .; d_gene: .; j_gene: TRBJ1-5; CDR3aa: CASGGGRPQHF; CDR3nt: TGTGCCAGCGGGGGAGGACGGCCCCAGCATTTT
v_gene: TRBV6-1; abundance: .; d_gene: .; j_gene: TRBJ2-3; CDR3aa: CASSEAVLASISTDTQYF; CDR3nt: TGTGCCAGCAGTGAAGCGGTCCTAGCCTCGATTAGCACAGATACGCAGTATTTT
v_gene: TRBV5-1; abundance: .; d_gene: .; j_gene: TRBJ1-2; CDR3aa: CASGAGSDYGYTF; CDR3nt: TGCGCCAGCGGGGCAGGGTCCGACTATGGCTACACCTTC
v_gene: TRBV7-2; abundance: .; d_gene: .; j_gene: TRBJ1-4; CDR3aa: CASASYTNEKLFF; CDR3nt: TGTGCCAGCGCGTCATACACTAATGAAAAACTGTTTTTT
v_gene: TRBV19; abundance: .; d_gene: .; j_gene: TRBJ2-1; CDR3aa: CASSILAEQFF; CDR3nt: TGTGCCAGTAGTATTTTGGCTGAGCAGTTCTTC
v_gene: TRBV19; abundance: .; d_gene: TRBD2; j_gene: TRBJ2-3; CDR3aa: CASSIGLAFSTDTQYF; CDR3nt: TGTGCCAGTAGTATCGGACTAGCTTTCAGCACAGATACGCAGTATTTT
v_gene: TRBV11-2; abundance: .; d_gene: TRBD2; j_gene: TRBJ2-5; CDR3aa: CASSLVAGGETQYF; CDR3nt: TGTGCCAGCAGCTTAGTAGCGGGGGGAGAGACCCAGTACTTC
v_gene: TRBV5-6; abundance: .; d_gene: TRBD2; j_gene: TRBJ2-3; CDR3aa: CASRLLAGSTDTQYF; CDR3nt: TGTGCCAGCCGCCTATTAGCGGGGAGCACAGATACGCAGTATTTT
v_gene: TRBV5-5; abundance: few; d_gene: TRBD2; j_gene: TRBJ2-7; CDR3aa: CASSLAQRGSSYEQYF; CDR3nt: TGTGCCAGCAGCTTGGCCCAGCGGGGTTCCTCCTACGAGCAGTACTTC
v_gene: TRBV2; abundance: .; d_gene: TRBD2; j_gene: TRBJ2-7; CDR3aa: CASREVGGVHEQYF; CDR3nt: TGTGCCAGCAGGGAGGTTGGGGGGGTCCACGAGCAGTACTTC
v_gene: TRBV27; abundance: .; d_gene: .; j_gene: TRBJ2-3; CDR3aa: CASSGPGRTDTQYF; CDR3nt: TGTGCCAGCAGCGGCCCAGGGCGCACAGATACGCAGTATTTT
v_gene: TRBV18; abundance: .; d_gene: .; j_gene: TRBJ2-2; CDR3aa: CASSPPQGGELFF; CDR3nt: TGTGCCAGCTCACCACCTCAGGGCGGGGAGCTGTTTTTT
v_gene: TRBV7-3; abundance: .; d_gene: TRBD1; j_gene: TRBJ2-7; CDR3aa: CASSSGTGVDEQYF; CDR3nt: TGTGCCAGCTCCAGCGGGACAGGGGTCGACGAGCAGTACTTC
v_gene: TRBV7-3; abundance: .; d_gene: .; j_gene: TRBJ2-3; CDR3aa: CASSLRQGGTDTQYF; CDR3nt: TGTGCCAGCAGCTTAAGACAGGGAGGAACAGATACGCAGTATTTT
v_gene: TRBV11-2; abundance: .; d_gene: TRBD2; j_gene: TRBJ2-7; CDR3aa: CASSPAPASGIEQYF; CDR3nt: TGTGCCAGCAGCCCCGCCCCGGCTAGCGGGATCGAGCAGTACTTC
v_gene: TRBV2; abundance: .; d_gene: TRBD1; j_gene: TRBJ1-3; CDR3aa: CARGQVDGNTIYF; CDR3nt: TGTGCCAGGGGACAGGTCGATGGAAACACCATATATTTT